This entry lists 23 T cell receptor beta chains sequenced from one sample in a study of vaccination effects on CD4 cells after COVID-19. Repertoires were generated with immunoSEQ multiplex PCR, while TCRdb's copy carries only in-frame clones and drops some. Here the sample spans 70,000 to 95,000 clones, over 70% being singletons. No antigen has been identified for these receptors. Expansion with viral peptide pools was applied to antigen-specific CD4+ T cells by the ViraFEST assay prior to sequencing. Culture lasted about ten days before CD4+ T cell isolation. Two doses of BNT162b2 or mRNA-1273 vaccine were administered to participants. Sequences were derived from CD4+ T cells from PBMCs cultured with HCoV-OC43 spike peptides, sampled after COVID-19 vaccination. Subset here: HCoV-OC43 spike overlapping peptide pool stimulation. Source of these receptors: a human donor who received a COVID-19 vaccine.

The V call is TRBV3-1 (or the pseudogene TRBV3-2), the J call TRBJ1-2, with TRBD1 matching 11 bases. The CDR3 contains 15 residues. Germline CDR1 and CDR2: LGHDT and YNNKEL (reference sequence). The ends lost 3 bases at V and 7 bases at J; junction bases unmatched: 7. The CDR3 DNA reads as TGTGCCAGCAGCCATGGACAGGGGGCGCGCAGTGGCTACACCTTC. It translates to CASSHGQGARSGYTF.

The chain combines TRBV9 with TRBJ1-1; weak D call: TRBD1 (5 bases). Germline lookup yields CDR1 SGDLS and CDR2 YYNGEE. This CDR3 contains 15 residues. Trimming pared 4 bases from V and 1 base from J, leaving 14 bases between. This CDR3 is CASSPQGSANTEAFF. CDR3 DNA: TGTGCCAGCAGCCCCCAGGGTTCTGCGAACACTGAAGCTTTCTTT.

This rearrangement joins TRBV4-2 to TRBJ1-5, with D possibly TRBD1 on 6 matching bases. Trimming cost V 1 base and J 6 bases, with 16 bases left between them. CDR3 length: 16 residues. From germline, CDR1 is LGHNA and CDR2 YNFKEQ. The DNA for the CDR3 is TGTGCCAGCAGCCAAGGAGGAATAGGGGGGGGTCAGCCCCAGCATTTT. This translates into CASSQGGIGGGQPQHF.

The chain carries TRBV3-1 (or the pseudogene TRBV3-2) and TRBJ2-5; no definite D call. The germline V gene has CDR1 LGHDT and CDR2 YNNKEL (reference sequence). The CDR3 loop spans 16 amino acids. Trimming removed 1 base at V and 6 bases at J, with 18 bases between. This chain's CDR3 is CASSQAFVATRKTQYF. As DNA, the CDR3 is TGTGCCAGCAGCCAAGCGTTCGTAGCAACGAGGAAGACCCAGTACTTC.

This chain joins TRBV4-1 and TRBJ1-3, with TRBD1 identical over 7 bases. The trim removed 4 bases at V and 3 bases at J, leaving 9 bases unmatched. This CDR3 contains 16 residues. Germline V gene lookup returns CDR1 MGHRA and CDR2 YSYEKL. The CDR3 sequence is CASSLYSTGSGNTIYF. CDR3 bases: TGCGCCAGCAGCCTCTACTCGACAGGGAGTGGAAACACCATATATTTT.

The genes are TRBV2 and TRBJ2-7; TRBD1 matches at 7 bases. Germline V gives CDR1 SNHLY, CDR2 FYNNEI. The junction had 6 bases not matched to a gene; V was cut back by 7 bases and J by 3 bases. The CDR3 length is 13 residues. DNA for the CDR3: TGTGCCAGCAAGAAGGGGGACAGCTACGAGCAGTACGTC. This sequence encodes CASKKGDSYEQYV.

The V call is TRBV7-3, the J call TRBJ2-1; D is tentatively TRBD1 or TRBD2 (6 bases each). The CDR3 runs 16 residues. V was cut by 5 bases and J by 1 base, with 15 bases left in between. Germline CDR1 SGHTA, CDR2 FQGTGA. In DNA form, the CDR3 reads TGTGCCAGCAGCCGACTAGGGGGGCCTTCCTACAATGAGCAGTTCTTC. Protein product: CASSRLGGPSYNEQFF.

This clone turned up a few times. The chain joins TRBV6-5 to TRBJ1-2, with D possibly being TRBD1 (5 bases). CDR1 and CDR2 (germline): MNHEY, SVGAGI. V was pared by 6 bases and J by 5 bases, with 16 bases between. The CDR3 has 14 amino acids. The chain's CDR3 is CASRDIREVYGYTF. The CDR3 DNA reads TGTGCCAGCAGGGATATCAGGGAGGTTTATGGCTACACCTTC.

J is TRBJ2-7 and V is TRBV2; possible D gene TRBD2, 6 bases. The ends were cut back, 8 bases at V and 7 bases at J, with 18 bases in the middle. The germline gives CDR1 SNHLY, CDR2 FYNNEI. The CDR3 covers 13 residues. CDR3 bases: TGTGCCAGCTCCCGGGAGAGGGGATGGGAGCAGTACGTC. Residues: CASSRERGWEQYV.

The chain links TRBV5-1 to TRBJ1-2; 8 bases are a match to TRBD1. After removal of 2 bases from V and 3 bases from J, the junction contained 3 bases not matched to a gene. Germline V lookup: CDR1 SGHRS, CDR2 YFSETQ. There are 14 residues in the CDR3. Written as DNA, the CDR3 is TGCGCCAGCAGCTTCCAGGGGGCGGACTATGGCTACACCTTC. This encodes CASSFQGADYGYTF.

This chain joins TRBV4-3 and TRBJ1-5; 7 bases are shared with TRBD1. CDR3 length: 15 amino acids. CDR1 LGHNA and CDR2 YSLEER come from the germline V gene. V was clipped by 0 bases and J by 6 bases; unmatched bases: 5. CDR3 sequence: CASSQDGAGGQPQHF. The CDR3 coding sequence is TGCGCCAGCAGCCAAGATGGGGCAGGGGGTCAGCCCCAGCATTTT.

The chain is built from TRBV28 and TRBJ1-6; 8 bases match TRBD1. Germline V gene sequence: CDR1 MDHEN, CDR2 SYDVKM. J lost 2 bases, V lost 3 bases, and 6 bases had no gene match. This CDR3 is built from 17 residues. CDR3 protein: CASSLRTGLTYNSPLHF. The CDR3 DNA is TGTGCCAGCAGTTTGAGGACAGGGTTGACCTATAATTCACCCCTCCACTTT.

CDR3 in DNA: TGTGCCACCAGTGATCCCAGCGGGGGGGCCTTAGATACGCAGTATTTT. The encoded protein is CATSDPSGGALDTQYF. The chain employs TRBV24-1 and TRBJ2-3; 10 nucleotides line up with TRBD2. Per the germline V gene, CDR1 is KGHDR and CDR2 is SFDVKD. Germline trimming cut 3 bases from V and 5 bases from J; bases unmatched to any gene: 7. The CDR3 totals 16 residues.

This chain uses TRBV20-1 with TRBJ1-1; no clear D. V gave up 3 bases and J gave up 8 bases, with 7 bases separating them. Germline CDR1 and CDR2: DFQATT and SNEGSKA (reference sequence). CDR3 length equals 10 residues. Here the CDR3 reads CSASIGEAFF. The CDR3 region has the DNA TGCAGTGCTAGTATTGGAGAAGCTTTCTTT.

The chain links TRBV28 to TRBJ1-1; TRBD1 aligns across 7 bases. This CDR3 contains 15 residues. Germline-derived CDR1 and CDR2 are MDHEN and SYDVKM. The V gene end was trimmed by 3 bases and the J gene end by 5 bases; junction bases not matched to a gene: 9. The CDR3 nucleotides are TGTGCCAGCAGTTTTCCTCGGACAGGAGGGACTGAAGCTTTCTTT. This encodes CASSFPRTGGTEAFF.

The genes are TRBV19 and TRBJ2-6, with 10 bases matching TRBD1. The V and J ends lost 3 bases and 2 bases, in that order; junction bases with no gene match: 4. Germline loops: CDR1 LNHDA, CDR2 SQIVND (reference sequence). The CDR3 length is 17 residues. CDR3 sequence: CASSIGTGEAGANVLTF. The CDR3 DNA follows: TGTGCCAGTAGTATCGGGACAGGGGAGGCTGGGGCCAACGTCCTGACTTTC.

The table lists this clone with a few counts. This rearrangement joins TRBV3-1 (or the pseudogene TRBV3-2) to TRBJ2-7; D remains unclear. CDR1 and CDR2 from the germline V gene are LGHDT and YNNKEL (reference sequence). Trimming pared 1 base from V and 3 bases from J, leaving 4 bases between. CDR3 length equals 12 residues. The CDR3 reads CASSQGDYEQYV. CDR3 DNA: TGTGCCAGCAGCCAAGGGGACTACGAGCAGTACGTC.

The V and J genes are TRBV3-1 (or the pseudogene TRBV3-2) and TRBJ1-3; D remains ambiguous. This CDR3 is built from 14 residues. Germline V gene lookup returns CDR1 LGHDT and CDR2 YNNKEL (reference sequence). Trimming stripped 1 base from V and 0 bases from J, with 4 bases between. The CDR3 sequence is CASSQADSGNTIYF. CDR3 nucleotides: TGTGCCAGCAGCCAAGCGGACTCTGGAAACACCATATATTTT.

This clone was found once. The V call is TRBV6-5, the J call TRBJ2-6; 8 nucleotides align to TRBD2. Germline values: CDR1 MNHEY, CDR2 SVGAGI. The CDR3 has 15 amino acids. The trim removed 3 bases at V and 3 bases at J, leaving 1 base unmatched. In nucleotides, the CDR3 is TGTGCCAGCAGTTATCGGGGGGGTGGGGCCAACGTCCTGACTTTC. Translating gives CASSYRGGGANVLTF.

This clone was seen a single time. The rearrangement uses TRBV6-5 and TRBJ2-6; D not resolved. Germline CDR1 and CDR2: MNHEY and SVGAGI. V shed 7 bases and J shed 0 bases, with 7 bases lying between them. The length of the CDR3 is 14 residues. CDR3 protein: CASIDNSGANVLTF. CDR3 nucleotides: TGTGCCAGCATCGACAACTCTGGGGCCAACGTCCTGACTTTC.

This chain connects TRBV6-1 to TRBJ1-5; D remains ambiguous. The germline V gene has CDR1 MNHNS and CDR2 SASEGT. CDR3 size: 14 residues. The ends were cut back, 1 base at V and 5 bases at J, with 9 bases in the middle. CDR3 residues: CASSEEAWDQPQHF. The DNA of the CDR3 is TGTGCCAGCAGTGAAGAGGCGTGGGATCAGCCCCAGCATTTT.

The chain employs TRBV6-6 and TRBJ2-7; D not certain. CDR3 size: 14 residues. The V gene lost 0 bases and the J gene lost 1 base, with 7 bases spanning the gap. CDR1 and CDR2 (germline): MNHNY, SVGAGI (reference sequence). CDR3 loop: CASSYSQESYEQYV. The CDR3 DNA reads TGTGCCAGCAGTTACTCCCAGGAGTCCTACGAGCAGTACGTC.

The rearrangement uses TRBV28 and TRBJ2-7; 10 nucleotides agree with TRBD2. Trimming removed 8 bases from V and 7 bases from J; junction bases left unmatched: 11. The CDR3 runs to 14 residues. CDR1 is MDHEN and CDR2 is SYDVKM in the germline V gene. CDR3 nucleotide sequence: TGTGCCAGCGGGGTCAGCGGGGGGGCCTCAGAGCAGTACGTC. Protein: CASGVSGGASEQYV.